The 11 T cell receptor beta chains below all came from one sample that was sequenced in a study of blood T cell repertoires in COVID-19. Profiled with immunoSEQ multiplex PCR; TCRdb holds only in-frame clones, not every one. Altogether roughly 120,000 clones are present, roughly 79% being singletons, with the ten largest covering about 2%. Input material: peripheral blood. All receptors derive from a man aged 65-85 years with acute or convalescent COVID-19.

The chain carries TRBV7-3 and TRBJ1-2, with 9 bases identical to TRBD1. Germline V gives CDR1 SGHTA, CDR2 FQGTGA. The CDR3 runs 15 residues. V lost 6 bases and J lost 8; bases outside the gene matches: 13. CDR3 bases: TGTGCCAGCAGGCGACTACAGGGGGCGCGACTCGGCTACACCTTC. It is translated as CASRRLQGARLGYTF.

The rearrangement links TRBV10-3 to TRBJ2-7; 7 positions match TRBD2. J gave up 0 bases and V 6 bases, and 8 bases lay outside the gene matches. The length of the CDR3 is 15 residues. Germline loops: CDR1 ENHRY, CDR2 SYGVKD. The CDR3 region is CAIRDISSGSYEQYF. CDR3 nucleotide sequence: TGTGCCATCAGAGACATCTCTAGCGGCTCCTACGAGCAGTACTTC.

This rearrangement joins TRBV5-1 to TRBJ1-1, with D unclear. There are 11 residues in the CDR3. The V end lost 5 bases, the J end lost 5 bases, and 7 bases lay between the germline ends. Germline values: CDR1 SGHRS, CDR2 YFSETQ. The CDR3 region has the DNA TGCGCCAGCAGGGAGGGTACTGAAGCTTTCTTT. This encodes CASREGTEAFF.

The chain couples TRBV10-3 to TRBJ2-2; perhaps TRBD1 as D (5 bases). This CDR3 is 14 amino acids long. Between the trimmed V and J ends, which lost 4 bases and 0 bases, there was a span of 6 bases. The V gene's germline CDR1 is ENHRY and CDR2 SYGVKD. As DNA, the CDR3 is TGTGCCATCAGTGCAGGGTCGAACACCGGGGAGCTGTTTTTT. It specifies CAISAGSNTGELFF.

This clone was picked up a small number of times. This rearrangement joins TRBV2 to TRBJ1-4, with 10 nucleotides matching TRBD1. The length of the CDR3 is 12 residues. The junction had 2 bases not matched to a gene; V was cut back by 8 bases and J by 8 bases. Germline CDR1 and CDR2: SNHLY and FYNNEI. This CDR3 is CASGQGGEKLFF. In nucleotides, the CDR3 is TGTGCCAGCGGACAGGGGGGCGAAAAACTGTTTTTT.

Regarding this clone: This sample includes further DNA sequences coding for the same CDR3. This chain connects TRBV7-9 to TRBJ1-2; 9 bases agree with TRBD1. V trimming: 1 base; J trimming: 0 bases; junction bases outside the gene matches: 0. The CDR3 spans 15 residues. The germline CDR1 and CDR2 sequences are SEHNR and FQNEAQ (reference sequence). The CDR3 loop is CASSLGQGANYGYTF. For the CDR3, the DNA is TGTGCCAGCAGCTTAGGACAGGGGGCTAACTATGGCTACACCTTC. The whole variable domain, filled in from reference TRBV7-9 and TRBJ1-2, reads DTGVSQNPRHKITKRGQNVTFRCDPISEHNRLYWYRQTLGQGPEFLTYFQNEAQLEKSRLLSDRFSAERPKGSFSTLEIQRTEQGDSAMYLCASSLGQGANYGYTFGSGTRLTVV.

This chain uses TRBV6-5 with TRBJ1-2; TRBD1 matches at 12 bases. Germline values: CDR1 MNHEY, CDR2 SVGAGI. This CDR3 region has 14 residues. Trimming at V came to 7 bases and at J to 8 bases, leaving 8 bases not matched to a gene. CDR3 protein: CASKGQGAIWGYTF. As DNA, the CDR3 is TGTGCCAGCAAGGGACAGGGGGCAATCTGGGGCTACACCTTC.

The V call is TRBV5-1, the J call TRBJ2-7, with D possibly TRBD1 on 5 matching bases. The CDR3 consists of 15 residues. Trimming took off 0 bases at V and 2 bases at J, with 12 bases between the two ends. The germline V gene encodes CDR1 SGHRS and CDR2 YFSETQ. In DNA, the CDR3 is TGCGCCAGCAGCTTGGCGTCAGGGCACCCCTACGAGCAGTACTTC. Translated: CASSLASGHPYEQYF.

V and J are TRBV6-5 and TRBJ2-3, with D perhaps matching TRBD2 (6 bases). The CDR3 spans 13 residues. The V end was cut by 6 bases, the J end by 4 bases, with 11 bases between. Germline V lookup: CDR1 MNHEY, CDR2 SVGAGI. CDR3 protein: CASSRLGPDTQYF. CDR3 in DNA: TGTGCCAGCAGCCGACTAGGGCCAGATACGCAGTATTTT.

The rearrangement uses TRBV12-3 or TRBV12-4 and TRBJ2-5; TRBD2 agrees at 7 bases. Trimming at V came to 3 bases and at J to 10 bases, leaving 8 bases not matched to a gene. The CDR3 has 13 amino acids. In DNA form, the CDR3 reads TGTGCCAGCAGTTTGAAGCGGGAAGCTATCCAGTACTTC. Translating it yields CASSLKREAIQYF.

V is TRBV7-2 and J is TRBJ2-2, with 13 bases aligning to TRBD2. Per germline, CDR1 SGHTA and CDR2 FQGNSA. The J segment lost 1 base and the V segment lost 1 base, leaving 0 bases of the junction unmatched. The CDR3 covers 17 residues. This chain's CDR3 is CASSLGTSGGNTGELFF. CDR3 in DNA: TGTGCCAGCAGCTTAGGGACTAGCGGGGGGAACACCGGGGAGCTGTTTTTT. Combining the CDR3 with reference TRBV7-2 and TRBJ2-2 gives the whole variable domain GAGVSQSPSNKVTEKGKDVELRCDPISGHTALYWYRQSLGQGLEFLIYFQGNSAPDKSGLPSDRFSAERTGGSVSTLTIQRTQQEDSAVYLCASSLGTSGGNTGELFFGEGSRLTVL.